The rows below give T cell receptor beta chains drawn from one sample of a study of cytomegalovirus exposure and HLA in healthy donors. Only in-frame clones appear in the TCRdb table, and some are missing; sequencing was by immunoSEQ multiplex PCR. The sample includes 95,000 to 110,000 clones, more than 75% seen only once; the top ten take approximately 1.7%. Sequencing was performed on PBMCs. These receptors all stem from a woman in her 40s in good health and CMV-seronegative. Both conserved end residues are part of each CDR3. D genes are given only for firm matches. Rows give clone size only sometimes, using once, few, many, or a class for an expanded clone.

j_call,d_call,clone_size,v_call,cdr3_aa,cdr3_nt
TRBJ2-2,.,once,TRBV7-3,CASSLGGQNTGELFF,TGTGCCAGCAGCTTAGGGGGACAAAACACCGGGGAGCTGTTTTTT
TRBJ1-5,TRBD1,.,TRBV28,CASRTVGQLNQPQHF,TGTGCCAGCAGGACTGTGGGACAGCTTAATCAGCCCCAGCATTTT
TRBJ2-1,TRBD2,.,TRBV27,CASTRGTSGYNEQFF,TGTGCCAGCACTCGAGGGACTAGCGGCTACAATGAGCAGTTCTTC
TRBJ1-1,.,.,TRBV19,CASSFQALSEAFF,TGTGCCAGTAGTTTCCAAGCTTTGTCCGAAGCTTTCTTT
TRBJ1-5,.,.,TRBV15,CATSRAGVGQPQHF,TGTGCCACCAGCAGAGCGGGGGTAGGGCAGCCCCAGCATTTT
TRBJ1-1,TRBD1,.,TRBV28,CASRRQGPQNRAFF,TGTGCCAGCAGGCGACAGGGTCCTCAAAATAGAGCTTTCTTT
TRBJ1-2,.,.,TRBV7-9,CAIKPLGGYTF,TGTGCCATCAAACCCCTCGGTGGCTACACCTTC
TRBJ2-6,.,.,TRBV6-1,CASSEGSSGANVLTF,TGTGCCAGCAGTGAAGGGAGCTCTGGGGCCAACGTCCTGACTTTC
TRBJ2-4,.,.,TRBV19,CASSVTDYLAKNIQYF,TGTGCCAGTTCCGTTACCGATTACTTAGCCAAAAACATTCAGTACTTC
TRBJ2-5,.,.,TRBV7-9,CSSRWRETQYF,TGTTCCAGCAGATGGAGGGAGACCCAGTACTTC